Shown below are 6 T cell receptor beta chains from a single sample sequenced in a study of blood T cell repertoires in COVID-19. Assay used: immunoSEQ multiplex PCR; TCRdb lists only in-frame clones, some missing. Seen here are tens of thousands of clones, approximately 80% observed once, and the top ten hold about 40%. The sample taken for sequencing was peripheral blood. The receptors derive from a man older than 75 with acute or convalescent COVID-19.

The rearrangement links TRBV15 to TRBJ1-2; possible D gene TRBD1, 5 bases. This CDR3 spans 15 amino acids. Germline CDR1 is LNHNV and CDR2 is YYDKDF (reference sequence). V shed 5 bases and J shed 9 bases, with 22 bases lying between them. The CDR3 reads CATSESGGRSRSYTF. CDR3 nucleotides: TGTGCCACCAGCGAATCCGGGGGACGGTCTCGAAGCTACACCTTC. Drawing the rest from reference TRBV15 and TRBJ1-2, the complete variable domain is DAMVIQNPRYQVTQFGKPVTLSCSQTLNHNVMYWYQQKSSQAPKLLFHYYDKDFNNEADTPDNFQSRRPNTSFCFLDIRSPGLGDTAMYLCATSESGGRSRSYTFGSGTRLTVV.

In this sample, this clone turned up once. V usage is TRBV5-5 and J usage is TRBJ2-2; no reliable D call. V was trimmed by 4 bases and J by 6 bases, leaving 22 bases between them. The V gene's germline CDR1 is SGHKS and CDR2 YYEKEE (reference sequence). CDR3 length: 17 amino acids. The CDR3 DNA is TGTGCCAGCAGCCTACCCCCCCTCGCCAGCGCCCCCGGGGAGCTGTTTTTT. Encoded protein: CASSLPPLASAPGELFF.

The J gene is TRBJ1-1, the V gene TRBV6-4, with TRBD1 matching over 7 bases. Germline loops: CDR1 MRHNA, CDR2 SNTAGT. The CDR3 is 14 residues long. V was pared by 6 bases and J by 5 bases, with 9 bases of the junction left unmatched. The CDR3 protein is CASRSDRVGTEAFF. The CDR3 nucleotides are TGTGCCAGCAGATCTGACAGGGTGGGAACTGAAGCTTTCTTT.

The chain joins TRBV7-9 to TRBJ1-1, with D perhaps matching TRBD1 (5 bases). V dropped 0 bases and J dropped 6 bases, with 11 bases sitting between them. Germline CDR1 is SEHNR and CDR2 is FQNEAQ (reference sequence). This CDR3 comprises 14 residues. The CDR3 bases are TGTGCCAGCAGCTTAGCAGGGGCAGGTGCTGAAGCTTTCTTT. Its translation: CASSLAGAGAEAFF.

This clone was found once. V gene TRBV9 combines with J gene TRBJ2-6; TRBD2 might be the D (5 bases). The CDR3 is 14 amino acids. The ends were cut back, 5 bases at V and 4 bases at J, with 10 bases in the middle. Germline V gene sequence: CDR1 SGDLS, CDR2 YYNGEE. The chain's CDR3 is CASRSGLGANVLTF. The CDR3 DNA follows: TGTGCCAGCAGGTCGGGGTTAGGGGCCAACGTCCTGACTTTC.

The CDR3 sequence: CASSQAGGWDKNIQYF. DNA for the CDR3: TGTGCCAGCAGCCAAGCAGGGGGATGGGACAAAAACATTCAGTACTTC. This chain joins TRBV3-1 (or the pseudogene TRBV3-2) and TRBJ2-4, with TRBD1 matching over 7 bases. V was pared by 1 base and J by 3 bases, with 6 bases of the junction left unmatched. Looked up from germline, CDR1 is LGHDT and CDR2 is YNNKEL (reference sequence). The CDR3 runs 16 residues.